The rows below give T cell receptor beta chains drawn from one sample of a study of T cell changes during pregnancy in multiple sclerosis. Profiling relied on immunoSEQ multiplex PCR, and the TCRdb table lists in-frame clones only, not all of them. Among 80,000 or so clones listed, approximately 90% were seen once. The sequenced sample was peripheral blood, obtained before pregnancy. Source of these receptors: a female donor with multiple sclerosis, enrolled in a pregnancy study. The CDR3 runs from the conserved cysteine through the conserved F or W. The order of the fields is V gene, D gene, J gene, CDR3 length, CDR3 DNA, CDR3 protein. D genes are given only for firm matches.

>TRBV13|NA|TRBJ2-3|14
TGTGCCAGCAGCCATCTGGCAACCCAAGATACGCAGTATTTT
CASSHLATQDTQYF
>TRBV28|NA|TRBJ2-1|15
TGTGCCAGCAGTTTTGGTGGGAGGTCTTACAATGAGCAGTTCTTC
CASSFGGRSYNEQFF
>TRBV19|TRBD1|TRBJ2-7|18
TGTGCCAGTAGTATAGGGCTACTTGCCGGGACAGGGATGAACGAGCAGTACTTC
CASSIGLLAGTGMNEQYF
>TRBV5-4|NA|TRBJ2-7|14
TGTGCCAGCTCCCTAGAATTGGAGTCCTACGAGCAGTACTTC
CASSLELESYEQYF
>TRBV6-6|NA|TRBJ2-7|13
TGTGCCAGCACGCGGGTGAGGAACGACGAGCAGTACTTC
CASTRVRNDEQYF
>TRBV19|NA|TRBJ1-5|16
TGTGCCAGTAGAAAGGTAACAGGGAGCGGCAATCAGCCCCAGCATTTT
CASRKVTGSGNQPQHF
>TRBV5-1|TRBD1|TRBJ2-1|15
TGCGCCAGCAGCTTGGGGACAGGGGTCTACAATGAGCAGTTCTTC
CASSLGTGVYNEQFF
>TRBV6-1|TRBD1|TRBJ2-5|15
TGTGCCAGCACTCTTTCGACAGGGGCACGCGAGACCCAGTACTTC
CASTLSTGARETQYF
>TRBV5-1|NA|TRBJ2-7|13
TGCGCCAGCAGCACAGGGAAAACCTACGAGCAGTACTTC
CASSTGKTYEQYF
>TRBV6-5|NA|TRBJ1-1|13
TGTGCCAGCATCGCCCTGGGAGGCACTGAAGCTTTCTTT
CASIALGGTEAFF
>TRBV27|TRBD1|TRBJ1-4|14
TGTGCCAGCAGTGCGACAGGGGTGTTTGAAAAACTGTTTTTT
CASSATGVFEKLFF
>TRBV6-6|NA|TRBJ2-1|11
TGTGCCAGCAGTTCGCGGAATGAGCAGTTCTTC
CASSSRNEQFF
>TRBV5-4|NA|TRBJ2-2|15
TGTGCCAGCAGCTTGGACCAGCGGAGCACCGGGGAGCTGTTTTTT
CASSLDQRSTGELFF
>TRBV29-1|TRBD1|TRBJ1-1|13
TGCAGCGTAAGACAGGGTGGGAACACTGAAGCTTTCTTT
CSVRQGGNTEAFF
>TRBV4-1|TRBD1|TRBJ1-1|15
TGCGCCAGCAGCCAAGACATACAGGGGGCGCGGGAAGCTTTCTTT
CASSQDIQGAREAFF
>TRBV9|NA|TRBJ2-1|15
TGTGCCAGCAGCGATTCGGGACTCCCCAGGGATGAGCAGTTCTTC
CASSDSGLPRDEQFF
>TRBV14|NA|TRBJ1-2|17
TGTGCCAGCAGCCAAGAGGCGGGGGACGTCGGACGCTATGGCTACACCTTC
CASSQEAGDVGRYGYTF
>TRBV9|NA|TRBJ2-5|14
TGTGCCAGCAGCGTTAGCCCAGTACAAGAGACCCAGTACTTC
CASSVSPVQETQYF
>TRBV27|TRBD1|TRBJ2-4|13
TGTGCCAGCAGTACGGGACAGGAAAACATTCAGTACTTC
CASSTGQENIQYF
>TRBV28|TRBD1|TRBJ2-5|16
TGTGCCAGCATCACTTCCAGGACAGGGAGCTCAGAGACCCAGTACTTC
CASITSRTGSSETQYF
>TRBV9|TRBD1|TRBJ1-1|14
TGTGCCAGCAGCGCCGGGACAGGGAACACTGAAGCTTTCTTT
CASSAGTGNTEAFF
>TRBV7-2|TRBD1|TRBJ1-2|15
TGTGCCAGCAGCGGATACAGGGGCGCAAACTATGGCTACACCTTC
CASSGYRGANYGYTF
>TRBV19|NA|TRBJ1-5|16
TGTGCCAGTAGTATAGGGAGGAACGTAGGCAATCAGCCCCAGCATTTT
CASSIGRNVGNQPQHF
>TRBV6-1|NA|TRBJ2-7|13
TGTGCCAGCATCAGGCAGGGGGGCTACGAGCAGTACTTC
CASIRQGGYEQYF
>TRBV25-1|TRBD1|TRBJ2-5|14
TGTGCCAGCAGTTCGGGACAGGGTCAAGAGACCCAGTACTTC
CASSSGQGQETQYF
>TRBV29-1|TRBD1|TRBJ2-2|13
TGCAGCGTACGACAGGGTTGGACCGGGGAGCTGTTTTTT
CSVRQGWTGELFF
>TRBV2|TRBD1|TRBJ1-1|15
TGTGCCAGCAGACTAACAACTTGGACAGGGGCTGAAGCTTTCTTT
CASRLTTWTGAEAFF